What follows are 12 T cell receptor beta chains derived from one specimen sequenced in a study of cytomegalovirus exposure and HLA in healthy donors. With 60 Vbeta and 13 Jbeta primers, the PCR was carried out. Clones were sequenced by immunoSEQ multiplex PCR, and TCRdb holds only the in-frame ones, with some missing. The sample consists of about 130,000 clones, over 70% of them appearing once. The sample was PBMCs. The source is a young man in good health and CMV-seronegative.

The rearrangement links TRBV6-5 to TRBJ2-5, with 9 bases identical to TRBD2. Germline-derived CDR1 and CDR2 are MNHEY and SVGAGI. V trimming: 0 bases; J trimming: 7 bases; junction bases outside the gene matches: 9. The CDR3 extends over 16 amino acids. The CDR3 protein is CASSYSREGTGGTQYF. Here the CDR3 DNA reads TGTGCCAGCAGTTACTCGCGGGAGGGAACTGGTGGGACCCAGTACTTC.

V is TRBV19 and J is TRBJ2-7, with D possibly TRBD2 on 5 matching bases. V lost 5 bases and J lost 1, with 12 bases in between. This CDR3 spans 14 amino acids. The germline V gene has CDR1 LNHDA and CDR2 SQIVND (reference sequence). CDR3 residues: CASSQLGLSYEQYF. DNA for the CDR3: TGTGCCAGTAGTCAGCTAGGACTTTCCTACGAGCAGTACTTC.

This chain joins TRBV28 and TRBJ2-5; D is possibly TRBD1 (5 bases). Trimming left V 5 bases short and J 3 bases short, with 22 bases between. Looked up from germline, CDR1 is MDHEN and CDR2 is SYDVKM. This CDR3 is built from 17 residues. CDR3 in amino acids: CASSPGALQVRKETQYF. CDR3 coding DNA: TGTGCCAGCAGTCCTGGGGCCCTACAAGTACGAAAAGAGACCCAGTACTTC.

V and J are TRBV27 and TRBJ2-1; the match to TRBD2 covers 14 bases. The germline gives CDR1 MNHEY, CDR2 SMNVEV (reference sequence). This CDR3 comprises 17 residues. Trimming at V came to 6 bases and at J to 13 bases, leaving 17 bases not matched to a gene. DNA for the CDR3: TGTGCCAGCAGGGCAAGACTAGCGGGAGGGCCGTTTTATCTTCAGTTCTTC. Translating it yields CASRARLAGGPFYLQFF.

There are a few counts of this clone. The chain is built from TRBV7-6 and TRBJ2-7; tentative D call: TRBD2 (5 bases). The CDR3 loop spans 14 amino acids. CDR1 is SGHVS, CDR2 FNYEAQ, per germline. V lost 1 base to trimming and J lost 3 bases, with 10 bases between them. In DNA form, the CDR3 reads TGTGCCAGCAGCTTAGAGGGAGCCCACTACGAGCAGTACTTC. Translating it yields CASSLEGAHYEQYF.

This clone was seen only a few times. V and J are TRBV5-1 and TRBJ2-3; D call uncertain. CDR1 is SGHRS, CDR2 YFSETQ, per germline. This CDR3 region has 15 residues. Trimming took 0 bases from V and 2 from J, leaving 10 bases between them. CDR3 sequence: CASSLAATSTDTQYF. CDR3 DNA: TGCGCCAGCAGCTTGGCTGCCACATCCACAGATACGCAGTATTTT.

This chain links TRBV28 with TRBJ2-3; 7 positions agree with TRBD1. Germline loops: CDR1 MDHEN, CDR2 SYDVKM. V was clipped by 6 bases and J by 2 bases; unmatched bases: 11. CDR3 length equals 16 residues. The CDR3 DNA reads TGTGCCAGCAGCTCCCCGGGACAGCAAGCCACAGATACGCAGTATTTT. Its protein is CASSSPGQQATDTQYF.

The CDR3, as DNA: TGTGCCAGCAGGCCCAGGACTAGCTCCGTCCAGACCCAGTACTTC. Residues: CASRPRTSSVQTQYF. J is TRBJ2-5 and V is TRBV6-5; TRBD2 agrees at 8 bases. CDR3 length: 15 residues. Trimming cost V 6 bases and J 6 bases; bases outside gene matches: 12. Per the germline V gene, CDR1 is MNHEY and CDR2 is SVGAGI.

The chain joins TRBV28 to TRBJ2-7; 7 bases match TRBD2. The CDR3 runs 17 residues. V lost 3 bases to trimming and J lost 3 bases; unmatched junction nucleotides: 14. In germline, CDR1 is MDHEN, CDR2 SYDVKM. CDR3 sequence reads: CASSLRLAATLNYEQYF. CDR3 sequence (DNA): TGTGCCAGCAGTTTGAGGCTAGCGGCCACTTTAAACTACGAGCAGTACTTC.

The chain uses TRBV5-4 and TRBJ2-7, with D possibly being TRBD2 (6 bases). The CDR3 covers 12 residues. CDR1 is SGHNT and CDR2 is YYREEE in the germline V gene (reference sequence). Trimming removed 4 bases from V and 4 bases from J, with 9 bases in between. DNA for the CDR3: TGTGCCAGCAGCCCGGAGGGGTACGAGCAGTACTTC. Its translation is CASSPEGYEQYF. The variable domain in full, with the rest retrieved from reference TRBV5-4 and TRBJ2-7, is ETGVTQSPTHLIKTRGQQVTLRCSSQSGHNTVSWYQQALGQGPQFIFQYYREEENGRGNFPPRFSGLQFPNYSSELNVNALELDDSALYLCASSPEGYEQYFGPGTRLTVT.

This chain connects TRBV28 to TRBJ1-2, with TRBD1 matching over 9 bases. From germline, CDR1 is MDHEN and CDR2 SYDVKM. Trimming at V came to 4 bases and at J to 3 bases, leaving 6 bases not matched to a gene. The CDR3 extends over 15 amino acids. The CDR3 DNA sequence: TGTGCCAGCAGTTCCGGGACAGGGCTACACTATGGCTACACCTTC. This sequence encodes CASSSGTGLHYGYTF.

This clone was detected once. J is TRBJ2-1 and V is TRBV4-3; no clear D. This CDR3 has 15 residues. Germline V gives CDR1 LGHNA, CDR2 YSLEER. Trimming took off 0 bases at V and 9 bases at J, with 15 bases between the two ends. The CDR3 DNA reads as TGCGCCAGCAGCCAAGAGCAGTCTAGTTACTTTGAGCAGTTCTTC. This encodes CASSQEQSSYFEQFF.